A selection of T cell receptor beta chains follows, all from one sample in a study of T cells in Graves' hyperthyroidism and ophthalmopathy. Using its own MiXCR run on the multiplex PCR reads, TCRdb lists one record per CDR3 protein. The repertoire holds under 550,000 distinct CDR3 sequences, with 20% as singletons. The sample taken for sequencing was blood. The receptors were sampled from a man aged 35 to 55 with Graves' ophthalmopathy. CDR3s include the opening cysteine and the closing phenylalanine or tryptophan. Each record gives: V gene, D gene, CDR3 protein. D genes are given only for firm matches.

TRBV27	TRBD2	CASSSLIAGASQEQYF
TRBV7-2	TRBD1	CASSLRTGGASTEAFF
TRBV20-1	TRBD1	CSARDEMDRVEAFF
TRBV5-1	.	CASSLRFSKEWGDTQYF
TRBV29-1	.	CSANSGTPFTDTQYF
TRBV19	.	CASSPPGPTNEKLFF
TRBV18	.	CASSPLGETQYF
TRBV7-3	TRBD2	CASSFLAGGRYEQYF
TRBV30	TRBD1	CAWTGTGLEKLFF
TRBV28	.	CASSSEGREQYF
TRBV2	.	CASGPWDWGTDTQYF